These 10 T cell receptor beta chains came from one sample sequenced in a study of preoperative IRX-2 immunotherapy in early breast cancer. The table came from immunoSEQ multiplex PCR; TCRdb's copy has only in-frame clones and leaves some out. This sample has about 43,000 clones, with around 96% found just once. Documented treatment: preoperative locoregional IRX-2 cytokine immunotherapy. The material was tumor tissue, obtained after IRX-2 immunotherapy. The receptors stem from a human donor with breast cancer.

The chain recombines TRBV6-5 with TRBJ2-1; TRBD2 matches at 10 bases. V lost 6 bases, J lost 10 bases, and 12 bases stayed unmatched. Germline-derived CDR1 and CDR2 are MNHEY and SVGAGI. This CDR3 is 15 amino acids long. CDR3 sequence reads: CASSLLAGGSKEQFF. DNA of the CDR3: TGTGCCAGCAGCCTTTTAGCGGGGGGCTCAAAAGAGCAGTTCTTC.

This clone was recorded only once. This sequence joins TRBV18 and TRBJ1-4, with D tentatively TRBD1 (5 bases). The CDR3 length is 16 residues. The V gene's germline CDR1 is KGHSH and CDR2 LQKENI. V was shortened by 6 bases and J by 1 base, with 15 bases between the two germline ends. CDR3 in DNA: TGTGCCAGCTCGCGGGAAAGGGGCCGAACTAATGAAAAACTGTTTTTT. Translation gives CASSRERGRTNEKLFF. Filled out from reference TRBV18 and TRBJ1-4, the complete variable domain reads NAGVMQNPRHLVRRRGQEARLRCSPMKGHSHVYWYRQLPEEGLKFMVYLQKENIIDESGMPKERFSAEFPKEGPSILRIQQVVRGDSAAYFCASSRERGRTNEKLFFGSGTQLSVL.

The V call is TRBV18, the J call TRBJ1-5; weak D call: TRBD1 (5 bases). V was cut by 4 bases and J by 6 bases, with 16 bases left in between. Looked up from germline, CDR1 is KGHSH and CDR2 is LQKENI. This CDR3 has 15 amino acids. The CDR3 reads CASSLTKGSIQPQHF. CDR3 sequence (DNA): TGTGCCAGCTCACTCACAAAGGGGTCGATTCAGCCCCAGCATTTT.

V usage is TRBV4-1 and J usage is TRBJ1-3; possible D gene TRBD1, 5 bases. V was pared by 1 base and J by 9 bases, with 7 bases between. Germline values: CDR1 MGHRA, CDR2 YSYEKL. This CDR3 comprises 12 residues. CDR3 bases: TGCGCCAGCAGCCAAGTGGGGGGCACCATATATTTT. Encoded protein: CASSQVGGTIYF.

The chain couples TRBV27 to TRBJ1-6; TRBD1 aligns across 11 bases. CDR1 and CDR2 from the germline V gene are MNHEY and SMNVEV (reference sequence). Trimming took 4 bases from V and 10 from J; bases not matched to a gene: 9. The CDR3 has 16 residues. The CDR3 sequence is CASSSYRDRGSSPLHF. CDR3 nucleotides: TGTGCCAGCAGTTCCTACCGGGACAGGGGGTCGTCACCCCTCCACTTT.

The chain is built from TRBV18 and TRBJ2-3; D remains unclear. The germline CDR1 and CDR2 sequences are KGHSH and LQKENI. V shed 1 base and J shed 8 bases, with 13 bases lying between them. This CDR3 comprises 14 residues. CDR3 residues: CASSPLPLRGTQYF. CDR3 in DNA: TGTGCCAGCTCACCACTCCCACTCCGCGGTACGCAGTATTTT.

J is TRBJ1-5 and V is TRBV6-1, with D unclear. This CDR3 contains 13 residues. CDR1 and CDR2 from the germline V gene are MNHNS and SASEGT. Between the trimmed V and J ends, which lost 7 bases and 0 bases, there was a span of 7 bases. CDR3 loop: CASNTNSNQPQHF. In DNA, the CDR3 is TGTGCCAGCAATACGAATAGCAATCAGCCCCAGCATTTT.

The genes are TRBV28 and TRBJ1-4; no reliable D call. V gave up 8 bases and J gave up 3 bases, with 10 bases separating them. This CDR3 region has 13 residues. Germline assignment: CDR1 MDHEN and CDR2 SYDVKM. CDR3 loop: CASRNSPNEKLFF. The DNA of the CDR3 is TGTGCCAGCCGGAACAGCCCTAATGAAAAACTGTTTTTT.

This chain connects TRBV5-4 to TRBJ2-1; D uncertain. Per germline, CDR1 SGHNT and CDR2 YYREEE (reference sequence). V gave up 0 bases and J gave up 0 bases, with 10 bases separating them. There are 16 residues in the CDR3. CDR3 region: CASSLDRRLSYNEQFF. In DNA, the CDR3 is TGTGCCAGCAGCTTGGACCGGAGACTCTCCTACAATGAGCAGTTCTTC.

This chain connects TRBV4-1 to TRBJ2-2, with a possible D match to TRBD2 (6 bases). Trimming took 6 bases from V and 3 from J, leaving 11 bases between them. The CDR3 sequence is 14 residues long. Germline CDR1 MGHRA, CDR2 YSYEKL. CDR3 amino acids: CASSSGLDTGELFF. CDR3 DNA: TGCGCCAGCAGTAGCGGACTCGACACCGGGGAGCTGTTTTTT.